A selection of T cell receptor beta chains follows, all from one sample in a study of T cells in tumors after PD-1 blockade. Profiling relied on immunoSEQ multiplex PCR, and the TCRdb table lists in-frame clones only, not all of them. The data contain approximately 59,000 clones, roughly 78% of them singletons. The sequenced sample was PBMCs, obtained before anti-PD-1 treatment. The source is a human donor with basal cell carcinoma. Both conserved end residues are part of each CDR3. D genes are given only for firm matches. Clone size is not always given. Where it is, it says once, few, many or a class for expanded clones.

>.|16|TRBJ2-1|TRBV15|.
CATSPHGSSPYNEQFF
TGTGCCACCAGCCCTCACGGGAGTTCTCCTTACAATGAGCAGTTCTTC
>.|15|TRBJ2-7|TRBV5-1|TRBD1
CASSVGQGSFSEQYF
TGCGCCAGCAGCGTGGGACAGGGTAGTTTCTCCGAGCAGTACTTC
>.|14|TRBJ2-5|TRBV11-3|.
CASSLVRGQETQYF
TGTGCCAGCAGCTTAGTGAGGGGCCAAGAGACCCAGTACTTC
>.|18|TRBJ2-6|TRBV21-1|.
CASFRKRTDHSGANVLTF
TGTGCCAGCTTTAGAAAAAGGACAGATCACTCTGGGGCCAACGTCCTGACTTTC
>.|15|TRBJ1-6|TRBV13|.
CASSLMTASNSPLHF
TGTGCCAGCAGCTTGATGACAGCTAGCAATTCACCCCTCCACTTT
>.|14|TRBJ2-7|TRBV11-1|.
CASSRRRPPYEQYF
TGTGCCAGCAGCCGACGCCGTCCCCCCTACGAGCAGTACTTC
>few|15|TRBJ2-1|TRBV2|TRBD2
CASSEASGVFGEQFF
TGTGCCAGCAGTGAAGCTAGCGGGGTTTTTGGTGAGCAGTTCTTC
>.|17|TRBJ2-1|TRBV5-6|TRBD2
CASSPGLAGAYYNEQFF
TGTGCCAGCAGCCCCGGACTAGCGGGGGCCTACTACAATGAGCAGTTCTTC
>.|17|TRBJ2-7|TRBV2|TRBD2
CASKTLAGGVPPYEQYF
TGTGCCAGCAAAACACTAGCGGGGGGAGTCCCACCCTACGAGCAGTACTTC
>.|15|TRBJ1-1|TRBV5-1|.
CASHSGGEVPTEAFF
TGCGCCAGCCACTCGGGGGGCGAGGTCCCCACTGAAGCTTTCTTT
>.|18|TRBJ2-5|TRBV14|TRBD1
CASSQDIFGQGGRETQYF
TGTGCCAGCAGCCAAGATATTTTCGGACAGGGAGGTAGGGAGACCCAGTACTTC
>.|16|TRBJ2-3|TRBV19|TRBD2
CASSTLVAGGYVTQYF
TGTGCCAGTAGTACTCTGGTAGCGGGGGGATATGTTACGCAGTATTTT
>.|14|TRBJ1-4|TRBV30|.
CAWGPGGGSEKLFF
TGTGCCTGGGGGCCCGGAGGGGGTAGTGAAAAACTGTTTTTT
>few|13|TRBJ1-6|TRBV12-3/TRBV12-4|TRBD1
CASSSAGGSPLHF
TGTGCCAGCAGTTCCGCAGGGGGTTCACCCCTCCACTTT
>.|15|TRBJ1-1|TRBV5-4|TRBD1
CASSLYGTVNTEAFF
TGTGCCAGCAGCTTGTACGGGACAGTGAACACTGAAGCTTTCTTT
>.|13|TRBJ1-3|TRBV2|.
CASSGDGGNTIYF
TGTGCCAGCAGTGGGGACGGTGGAAACACCATATATTTT
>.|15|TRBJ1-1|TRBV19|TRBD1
CASSIVIGTDTEAFF
TGTGCCAGTAGTATTGTTATCGGGACAGATACTGAAGCTTTCTTT
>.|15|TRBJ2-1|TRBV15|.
CATSREEGTSNEQFF
TGTGCCACCAGCAGGGAAGAAGGGACCTCCAATGAGCAGTTCTTC
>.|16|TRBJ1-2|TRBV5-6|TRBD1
CASSPTFGDRNYGYTF
TGTGCCAGCAGCCCGACATTCGGGGACAGGAACTATGGCTACACCTTC
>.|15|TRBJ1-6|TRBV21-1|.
CASSKGDTDTSPLHF
TGTGCCAGCAGCAAGGGAGACACGGACACTTCCCCCCTCCACTTT
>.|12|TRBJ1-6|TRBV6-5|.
CASSYSNSPLHF
TGTGCCAGCAGTTACAGTAATTCACCCCTCCACTTT
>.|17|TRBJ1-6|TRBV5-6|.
CASSPEPGPTYNSPLHF
TGTGCCAGCAGCCCCGAACCGGGACCGACCTATAATTCACCCCTCCACTTT
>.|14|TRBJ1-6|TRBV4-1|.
CASSLGLLNSPLHF
TGCGCCAGCAGCCTAGGACTCCTAAATTCACCCCTCCACTTT
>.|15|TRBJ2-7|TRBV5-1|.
CASSLTVSGSYEQYF
TGCGCCAGCAGTTTGACCGTCTCGGGTTCCTACGAGCAGTACTTC
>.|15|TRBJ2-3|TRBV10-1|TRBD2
CASQRTSGSTDTQYF
TGCGCCAGTCAACGGACTAGCGGAAGCACAGATACGCAGTATTTT
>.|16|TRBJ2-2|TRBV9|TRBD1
CASSVVTGGAGGELFF
TGTGCCAGCAGCGTAGTTACAGGGGGCGCCGGCGGGGAGCTGTTTTTT
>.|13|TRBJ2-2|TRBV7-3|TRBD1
CASSRTGGGELFF
TGTGCCAGCAGCAGGACAGGGGGCGGGGAGCTGTTTTTT
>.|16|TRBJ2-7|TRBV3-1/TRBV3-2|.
CASSQVLSRSSYEQYF
TGTGCCAGCAGCCAAGTCTTATCAAGGAGCTCGTACGAGCAGTACTTC
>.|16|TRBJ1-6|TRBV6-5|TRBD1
CASSYSLQGSGSPLHF
TGTGCCAGCAGTTACTCGTTACAGGGGTCGGGGTCACCCCTCCACTTT
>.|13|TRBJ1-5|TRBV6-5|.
CASSLGPGQPQHF
TGTGCCAGCAGTTTGGGGCCGGGTCAGCCCCAGCATTTT
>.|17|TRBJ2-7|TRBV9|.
CASSVAMWGLASYEQYF
TGTGCCAGCAGCGTAGCAATGTGGGGGTTAGCCTCCTACGAGCAGTACTTC